This paragraph reports one T cell receptor beta chain. The age range of participants was about 18 to 100 years, with residence in around 22 US areas. These data belong to a study of blood T cell repertoires in COVID-19. Background on the study: Spain, Italy and the United States supplied samples that represented acute and convalescent COVID-19. T cells, B-cell-depleted T cells, or PBMCs provided the cDNA or gDNA that served as material.

V shed 8 bases and J shed 8 bases, with 18 bases lying between them. CDR1 is LGHDT and CDR2 is YNNKEL in the germline V gene (reference sequence). The CDR3 is 13 amino acids. Authors' analysis steps: Estimates of nucleated cell counts were drawn from the amplification of reference gene primers. Libraries were prepared by immunoSEQ multiplex PCR; TCRdb keeps only in-frame clonotypes and omits some of them. Clone size and the V and J calls come from that table; the DNA yielded D and trimming. The sample consists of roughly 150,000 clones, 81% of them appearing once. The chain carries TRBV3-1 (or the pseudogene TRBV3-2) and TRBJ1-2; D is perhaps TRBD1 (5 bases). The sequence was obtained from a woman between 35 and 50 years old with acute COVID-19. What was sequenced was PBMCs or T cells enriched from blood (not recorded which). The CDR3 sequence: CASSRGAGSGYTF. CDR3 nucleotide sequence: TGTGCCAGCTCTAGGGGCGCGGGAAGCGGCTACACCTTC.